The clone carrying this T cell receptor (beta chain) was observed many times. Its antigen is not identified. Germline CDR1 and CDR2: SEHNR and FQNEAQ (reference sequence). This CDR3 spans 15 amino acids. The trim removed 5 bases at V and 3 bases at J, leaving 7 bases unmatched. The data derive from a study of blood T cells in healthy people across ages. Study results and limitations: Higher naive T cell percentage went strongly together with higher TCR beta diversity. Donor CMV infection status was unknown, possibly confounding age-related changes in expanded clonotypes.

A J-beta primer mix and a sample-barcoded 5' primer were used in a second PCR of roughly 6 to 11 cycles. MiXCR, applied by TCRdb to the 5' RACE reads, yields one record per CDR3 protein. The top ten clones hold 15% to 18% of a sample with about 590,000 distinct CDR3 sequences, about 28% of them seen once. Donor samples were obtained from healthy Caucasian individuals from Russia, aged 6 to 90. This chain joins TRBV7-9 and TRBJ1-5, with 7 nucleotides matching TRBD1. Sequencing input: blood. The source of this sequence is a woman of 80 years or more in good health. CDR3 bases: TGTGCCAGCAGCAACACAGGGGAATCCAATCAGCCCCAGCATTTT. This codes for CASSNTGESNQPQHF.